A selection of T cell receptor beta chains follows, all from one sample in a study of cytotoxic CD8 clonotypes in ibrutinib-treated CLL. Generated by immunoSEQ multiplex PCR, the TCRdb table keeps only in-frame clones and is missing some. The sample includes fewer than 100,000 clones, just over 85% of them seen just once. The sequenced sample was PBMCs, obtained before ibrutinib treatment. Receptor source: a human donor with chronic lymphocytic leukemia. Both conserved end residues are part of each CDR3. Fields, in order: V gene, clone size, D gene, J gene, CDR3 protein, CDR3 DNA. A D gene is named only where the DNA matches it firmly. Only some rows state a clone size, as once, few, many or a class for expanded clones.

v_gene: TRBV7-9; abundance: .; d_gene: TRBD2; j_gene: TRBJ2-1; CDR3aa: CASSLIIGSGRNEQFF; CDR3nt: TGTGCCAGCAGCTTAATCATTGGTAGCGGGAGAAATGAGCAGTTCTTC
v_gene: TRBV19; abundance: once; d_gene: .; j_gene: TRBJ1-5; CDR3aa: CASRGGVQPQHF; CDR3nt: TGTGCCAGTAGAGGAGGGGTCCAGCCCCAGCATTTT
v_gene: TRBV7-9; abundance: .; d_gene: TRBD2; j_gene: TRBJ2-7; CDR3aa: CASSLSSGYEQYF; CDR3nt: TGTGCCAGCAGCTTATCTAGCGGGTACGAGCAGTACTTC
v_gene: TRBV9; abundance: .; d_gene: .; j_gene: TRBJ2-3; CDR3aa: CASSDGPIDTQYF; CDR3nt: TGTGCCAGCAGCGACGGACCGATAGATACGCAGTATTTT
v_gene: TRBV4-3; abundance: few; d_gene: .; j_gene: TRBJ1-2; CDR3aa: CASSQGVLYYGYTF; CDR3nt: TGCGCCAGCAGCCAAGGGGTACTGTACTATGGCTACACCTTC
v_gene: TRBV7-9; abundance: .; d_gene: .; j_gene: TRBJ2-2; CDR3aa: CASSSTSPAGELFF; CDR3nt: TGTGCCAGCAGCTCTACATCACCCGCCGGGGAGCTGTTTTTT
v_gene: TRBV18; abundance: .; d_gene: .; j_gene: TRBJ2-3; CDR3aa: CASSPFLGGTDTQYF; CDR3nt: TGTGCCAGCTCACCCTTTTTAGGTGGCACAGATACGCAGTATTTT
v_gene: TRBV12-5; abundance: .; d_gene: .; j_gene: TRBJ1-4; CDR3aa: CASGLATPEKLFF; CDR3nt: TGTGCTAGTGGTTTGGCAACCCCTGAAAAACTGTTTTTT
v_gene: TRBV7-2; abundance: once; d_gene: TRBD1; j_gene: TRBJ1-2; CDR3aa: CASSPRTGTGASNYGYTF; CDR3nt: TGTGCCAGCAGCCCGAGAACCGGGACAGGGGCCTCTAACTATGGCTACACCTTC
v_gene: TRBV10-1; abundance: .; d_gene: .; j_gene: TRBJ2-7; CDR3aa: CASSGAGPPYEQYF; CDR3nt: TGCGCCAGCAGTGGAGCGGGCCCACCCTACGAGCAGTACTTC
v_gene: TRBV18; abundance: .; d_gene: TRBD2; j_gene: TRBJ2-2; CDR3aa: CASSKTSGTVTSGELFF; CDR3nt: TGTGCCAGCTCAAAAACTAGCGGGACTGTGACCTCCGGGGAGCTGTTTTTT
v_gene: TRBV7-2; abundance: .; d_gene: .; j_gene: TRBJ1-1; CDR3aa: CASSSQTGNTEAFF; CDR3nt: TGTGCCAGCAGCTCCCAGACAGGGAACACTGAAGCTTTCTTT
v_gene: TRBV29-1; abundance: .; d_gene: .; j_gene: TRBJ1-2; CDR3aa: CSVVRVGYYGYTF; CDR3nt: TGCAGCGTTGTACGGGTGGGCTACTATGGCTACACCTTC
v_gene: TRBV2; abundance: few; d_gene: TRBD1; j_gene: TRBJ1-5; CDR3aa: CASSDNRGPDQPQHF; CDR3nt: TGTGCCAGCAGCGATAACAGGGGGCCGGATCAGCCCCAGCATTTT
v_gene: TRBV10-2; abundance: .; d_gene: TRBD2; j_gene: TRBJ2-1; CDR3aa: CASSGLELAGYNEQFF; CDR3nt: TGCGCCAGCAGTGGCCTTGAACTAGCGGGATACAATGAGCAGTTCTTC
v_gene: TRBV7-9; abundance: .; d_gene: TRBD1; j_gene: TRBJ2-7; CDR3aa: CASSLDFVRTGGNEQYF; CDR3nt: TGTGCCAGCAGCTTAGATTTTGTACGGACAGGGGGAAACGAGCAGTACTTC
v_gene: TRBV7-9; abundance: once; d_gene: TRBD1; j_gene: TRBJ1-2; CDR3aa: CASSPTTTGRPYGYTF; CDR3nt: TGTGCCAGCAGCCCAACCACGACAGGGCGTCCCTATGGCTACACCTTC
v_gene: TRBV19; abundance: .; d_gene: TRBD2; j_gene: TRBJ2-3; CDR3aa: CASKRRGDWANTQYF; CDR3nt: TGTGCCAGTAAGAGGCGGGGGGATTGGGCTAATACGCAGTATTTT
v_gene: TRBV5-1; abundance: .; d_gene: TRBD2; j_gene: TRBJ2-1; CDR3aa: CASTRGAGGPNEQFF; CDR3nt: TGCGCCAGCACGCGAGGAGCGGGAGGGCCCAATGAGCAGTTCTTC
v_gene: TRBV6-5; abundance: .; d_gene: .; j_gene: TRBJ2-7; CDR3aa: CASSGRAEQYF; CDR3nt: TGTGCCAGCAGTGGCCGGGCAGAGCAGTACTTC
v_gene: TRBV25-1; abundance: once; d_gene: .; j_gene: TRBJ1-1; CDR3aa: CASRGTEAFF; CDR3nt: TGTGCCAGCAGGGGGACTGAAGCTTTCTTT
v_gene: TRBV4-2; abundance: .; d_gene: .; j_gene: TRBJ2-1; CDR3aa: CASSLSGRTSHNEQFF; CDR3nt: TGTGCCAGCAGCCTCAGTGGGAGGACGAGCCACAATGAGCAGTTCTTC
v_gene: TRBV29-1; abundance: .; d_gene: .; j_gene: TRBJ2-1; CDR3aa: CSVEEGYNEQFF; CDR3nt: TGCAGCGTTGAAGAAGGTTACAATGAGCAGTTCTTC
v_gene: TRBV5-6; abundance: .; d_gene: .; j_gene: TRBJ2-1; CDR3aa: CASSRGGRGPPPEQFF; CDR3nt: TGTGCCAGCAGCCGGGGAGGTCGGGGGCCCCCCCCGGAGCAGTTCTTC
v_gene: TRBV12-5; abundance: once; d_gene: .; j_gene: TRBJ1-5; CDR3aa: CASGLTAYSNQPQHF; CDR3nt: TGTGCTAGTGGTTTGACAGCTTATAGCAATCAGCCCCAGCATTTT
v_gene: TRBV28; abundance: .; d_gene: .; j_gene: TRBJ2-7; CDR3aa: CASSLLGFEQYF; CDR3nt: TGTGCCAGCAGTTTGTTAGGGTTCGAGCAGTACTTC
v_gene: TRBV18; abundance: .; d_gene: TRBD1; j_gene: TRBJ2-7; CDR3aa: CASFSGQAYEQYF; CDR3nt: TGTGCCAGCTTCTCCGGACAGGCCTACGAGCAGTACTTC
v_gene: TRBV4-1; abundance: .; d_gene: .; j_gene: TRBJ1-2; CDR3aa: CASSQDFWRTGGIIYGYTF; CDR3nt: TGCGCCAGCAGCCAAGATTTTTGGAGAACCGGCGGAATTATATATGGCTACACCTTC
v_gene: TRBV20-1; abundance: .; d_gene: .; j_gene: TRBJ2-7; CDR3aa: CSASAAYEQYF; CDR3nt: TGCAGTGCTAGCGCGGCCTACGAGCAGTACTTC
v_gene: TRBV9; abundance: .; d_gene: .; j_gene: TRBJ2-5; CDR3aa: CASSVVTDPGETQYF; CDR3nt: TGTGCCAGCAGCGTAGTCACCGACCCGGGAGAGACCCAGTACTTC
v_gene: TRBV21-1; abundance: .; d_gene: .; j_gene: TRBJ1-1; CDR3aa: CASRYLICSEAFF; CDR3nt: TGTGCCAGCAGGTACTTAATTTGCTCTGAAGCTTTCTTT
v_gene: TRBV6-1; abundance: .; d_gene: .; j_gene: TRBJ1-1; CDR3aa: CASSPSSRAGAEAFF; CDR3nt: TGTGCCAGCAGTCCATCGAGCCGTGCGGGGGCTGAAGCTTTCTTT
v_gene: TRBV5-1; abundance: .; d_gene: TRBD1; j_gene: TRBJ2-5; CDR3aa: CASSRQGAGETQYF; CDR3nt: TGCGCCAGCAGCCGACAGGGGGCTGGGGAGACCCAGTACTTC
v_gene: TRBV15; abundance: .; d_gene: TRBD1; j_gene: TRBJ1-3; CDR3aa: CATSRGGQASGNTIYF; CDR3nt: TGTGCCACCAGCAGGGGGGGACAGGCCTCTGGAAACACCATATATTTT
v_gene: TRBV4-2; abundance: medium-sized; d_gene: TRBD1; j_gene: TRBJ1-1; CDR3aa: CASSLGTGRGTEAFF; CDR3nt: TGTGCCAGCAGCCTCGGGACAGGGCGGGGAACTGAAGCTTTCTTT
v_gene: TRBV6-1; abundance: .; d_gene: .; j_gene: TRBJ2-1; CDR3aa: CASSEYRGQATDYNEQFF; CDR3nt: TGTGCCAGCAGTGAATACCGGGGACAAGCGACAGATTACAATGAGCAGTTCTTC
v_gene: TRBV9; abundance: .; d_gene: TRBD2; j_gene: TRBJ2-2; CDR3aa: CASSVASSGTTNTGELFF; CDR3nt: TGTGCCAGCAGCGTAGCGAGTAGCGGGACTACTAACACCGGGGAGCTGTTTTTT
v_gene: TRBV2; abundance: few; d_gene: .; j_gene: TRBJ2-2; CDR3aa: CASSENSISNTGELFF; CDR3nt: TGTGCCAGCAGTGAGAACAGTATATCGAACACCGGGGAGCTGTTTTTT
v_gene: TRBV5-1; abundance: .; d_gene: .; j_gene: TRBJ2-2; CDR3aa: CASSPLAWTGELFF; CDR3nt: TGCGCCAGCAGCCCTCTAGCGTGGACCGGGGAGCTGTTTTTT
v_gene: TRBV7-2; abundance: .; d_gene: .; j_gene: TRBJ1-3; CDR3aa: CASSLTPGAGNTIYF; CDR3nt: TGTGCCAGCAGCTTAACCCCAGGGGCTGGAAACACCATATATTTT
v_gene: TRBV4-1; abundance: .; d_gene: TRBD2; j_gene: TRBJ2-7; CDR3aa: CASSLGTSGRNSYEQYF; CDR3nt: TGCGCCAGCAGCCTCGGGACTAGCGGGAGGAACTCCTACGAGCAGTACTTC
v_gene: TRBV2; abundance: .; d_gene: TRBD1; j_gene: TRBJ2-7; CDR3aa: CASSPTGGYEQYF; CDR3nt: TGTGCCAGCAGCCCTACAGGGGGCTACGAGCAGTACTTC
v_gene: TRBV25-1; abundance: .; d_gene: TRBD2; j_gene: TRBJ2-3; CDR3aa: CATLGLAPPHSNTQYF; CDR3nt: TGTGCCACCTTAGGACTAGCCCCTCCACATTCAAATACGCAGTATTTT
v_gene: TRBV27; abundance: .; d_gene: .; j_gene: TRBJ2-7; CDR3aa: CASSLYPQKEQYF; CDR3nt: TGTGCCAGCAGTTTATATCCCCAAAAAGAGCAGTACTTC
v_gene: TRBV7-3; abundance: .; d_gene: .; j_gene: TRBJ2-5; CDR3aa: CASSPNSRNSQETQYF; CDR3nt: TGTGCCAGCAGCCCCAACTCGAGGAACAGTCAAGAGACCCAGTACTTC
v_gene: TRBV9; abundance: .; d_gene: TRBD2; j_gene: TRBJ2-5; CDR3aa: CASSPRPLLAGGTQETQYF; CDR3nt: TGTGCCAGCAGCCCACGGCCGCTTCTAGCGGGAGGGACCCAAGAGACCCAGTACTTC
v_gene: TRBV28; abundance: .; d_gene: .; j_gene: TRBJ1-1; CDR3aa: CASSLWATEAFF; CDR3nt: TGTGCCAGCAGTTTATGGGCCACTGAAGCTTTCTTT
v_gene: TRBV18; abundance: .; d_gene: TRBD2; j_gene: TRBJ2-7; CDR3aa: CASSPASGRGYEQYF; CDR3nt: TGTGCCAGCTCACCAGCTAGCGGGAGAGGCTACGAGCAGTACTTC
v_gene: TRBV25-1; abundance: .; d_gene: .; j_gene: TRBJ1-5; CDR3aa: CASSDWGARNQPQHF; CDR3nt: TGTGCCAGCAGTGATTGGGGGGCGCGGAATCAGCCCCAGCATTTT
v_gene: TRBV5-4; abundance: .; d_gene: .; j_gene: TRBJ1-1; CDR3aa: CASSSPDILNTEAFF; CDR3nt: TGTGCCAGCAGTTCGCCGGACATACTGAACACTGAAGCTTTCTTT